Each of the 19 T cell receptor beta chains below was sequenced from the same sample in a study of OX40 agonist ivuxolimab in advanced cancers. The repertoire was sequenced with immunoSEQ multiplex PCR; TCRdb's copy has only in-frame clones and lacks some. This repertoire shows under 65,000 clones, about 89% found once; its top ten account for approximately 19%. This material consisted of CD4+ or CD8+ T cells sorted from blood, taken in a trial of the OX40 agonist ivuxolimab. These receptors all come from an adult with an advanced solid tumor such as melanoma, head and neck, liver or kidney cancer.

The chain joins TRBV9 to TRBJ2-1; TRBD2 aligns across 9 bases. The ends lost 2 bases at V and 6 bases at J; junction bases unmatched: 3. There are 14 residues in the CDR3. The germline CDR1 and CDR2 sequences are SGDLS and YYNGEE. The CDR3 coding sequence is TGTGCCAGCAGCGTTGGGACTAGCTTCAATGAGCAGTTCTTC. Translated, it gives CASSVGTSFNEQFF.

The genes are TRBV7-6 and TRBJ2-1; 8 bases fit TRBD2. The CDR3 sequence is 18 residues long. Germline lookup yields CDR1 SGHVS and CDR2 FNYEAQ. V lost 2 bases, J lost 3 bases, and 12 bases stayed unmatched. As DNA, the CDR3 is TGTGCCAGCAGCTTAACCCTAAACTTAGCGGGGTTCTACAATGAGCAGTTCTTC. It encodes CASSLTLNLAGFYNEQFF. The complete variable domain, with remaining parts taken from reference TRBV7-6 and TRBJ2-1, reads GAGVSQSPRYKVTKRGQDVALRCDPISGHVSLYWYRQALGQGPEFLTYFNYEAQQDKSGLPNDRFSAERPEGSISTLTIQRTEQRDSAMYRCASSLTLNLAGFYNEQFFGPGTRLTVL.

The chain has TRBV20-1 and TRBJ2-1; 8 bases are shared with TRBD2. CDR1 and CDR2 from the germline V gene are DFQATT and SNEGSKA (reference sequence). The CDR3 has 10 amino acids. V lost 7 bases, J lost 15 bases, and 8 bases stayed unmatched. In DNA form, the CDR3 reads TGCAGTGGGGGTAGCGGGGAGGGGTTCTTC. Protein sequence: CSGGSGEGFF.

This chain connects TRBV5-4 to TRBJ2-5, with D unresolved. Germline lookup yields CDR1 SGHNT and CDR2 YYREEE (reference sequence). The CDR3 spans 11 residues. Trimming stripped 2 bases from V and 5 bases from J, with 4 bases between. CDR3 in amino acids: CASSFRETQYF. Here the CDR3 DNA reads TGTGCCAGCAGCTTCCGGGAGACCCAGTACTTC.

The J gene is TRBJ2-7, the V gene TRBV4-1; tentative D call: TRBD2 (6 bases). The CDR3 extends over 15 amino acids. Deletions cut 1 base from V and 7 bases from J, with 17 bases between. Per the germline V gene, CDR1 is MGHRA and CDR2 is YSYEKL. The DNA of the CDR3 is TGCGCCAGCAGCCAAGCCAAGGGACTTTTGCAAGAGCAGTACTTC. Residues: CASSQAKGLLQEQYF.

The V gene is TRBV15, the J gene TRBJ2-7; 7 nucleotides align to TRBD2. This CDR3 region has 14 residues. Looked up from germline, CDR1 is LNHNV and CDR2 is YYDKDF (reference sequence). The V segment lost 0 bases and the J segment 5 bases; nucleotides outside the gene matches: 4. CDR3 amino acids: CATSRDRGVHEQYF. DNA for the CDR3: TGTGCCACCAGCAGAGATCGGGGGGTACACGAGCAGTACTTC.

A single count supports this clone. The chain recombines TRBV27 with TRBJ2-2, with a tentative D call TRBD1 (5 bases). The germline gives CDR1 MNHEY, CDR2 SMNVEV (reference sequence). V was shortened by 0 bases and J by 4 bases, with 6 bases between the two germline ends. This CDR3 is 14 amino acids long. This CDR3 is CASSLSGVTGELFF. Here the CDR3 DNA reads TGTGCCAGCAGTTTATCAGGGGTCACCGGGGAGCTGTTTTTT.

The chain combines TRBV7-2 with TRBJ2-2; D may correspond to TRBD1 or TRBD2 (5 bases each). The length of the CDR3 is 16 residues. V lost 5 bases and J lost 6, with 19 bases in between. Germline V gene sequence: CDR1 SGHTA, CDR2 FQGNSA. CDR3 coding DNA: TGTGCCAGCAGCGCTCTTTTGGGGCGACTACCCGGGGAGCTGTTTTTT. It is translated as CASSALLGRLPGELFF.

V is TRBV19 and J is TRBJ2-7; D possibly uses TRBD1 or TRBD2 (5 bases each). Between the trimmed V and J ends, which lost 6 bases and 0 bases, there was a span of 12 bases. Per the germline V gene, CDR1 is LNHDA and CDR2 is SQIVND (reference sequence). This CDR3 contains 14 residues. CDR3 amino acids: CASSLQGTSYEQYF. CDR3 nucleotide sequence: TGTGCCAGTAGCCTTCAAGGGACCTCCTACGAGCAGTACTTC.

This chain links TRBV27 with TRBJ2-7; TRBD1 matches 11 bases. Germline values: CDR1 MNHEY, CDR2 SMNVEV (reference sequence). V dropped 3 bases and J dropped 4; count of bases not matched to a gene: 5. The CDR3 totals 15 residues. The CDR3 spells CASSFRDRGSYEQYF. CDR3 in DNA: TGTGCCAGCAGTTTCCGGGACAGGGGGAGTTACGAGCAGTACTTC.

This clone was seen just once. V gene TRBV6-6 combines with J gene TRBJ1-1; TRBD1 aligns across 7 bases. Germline V gene data show CDR1 as MNHNY and CDR2 as SVGAGI (reference sequence). The length of the CDR3 is 14 residues. The J segment lost 4 bases and the V segment lost 6 bases, leaving 8 bases of the junction unmatched. CDR3 sequence reads: CASSPGTAITEAFF. CDR3 in DNA: TGTGCCAGCAGCCCCGGGACAGCGATCACTGAAGCTTTCTTT.

This CDR3 reads CAISEAPTPDKQYF. The CDR3, as DNA: TGTGCCATCAGTGAAGCCCCGACGCCGGACAAGCAGTACTTC. This chain links TRBV10-3 with TRBJ2-7; perhaps TRBD1 as D (5 bases). Trimming removed 3 bases from V and 8 bases from J, with 17 bases in between. CDR3 length equals 14 residues. Germline lookup yields CDR1 ENHRY and CDR2 SYGVKD.

J is TRBJ2-1 and V is TRBV2; D ambiguous. Germline V gives CDR1 SNHLY, CDR2 FYNNEI. The CDR3 spans 12 residues. V was trimmed by 6 bases and J by 6 bases, leaving 9 bases between them. This CDR3 is CASSGPSNEQFF. DNA for the CDR3: TGTGCCAGCAGCGGGCCCTCCAATGAGCAGTTCTTC.

V is TRBV6-4 and J is TRBJ2-1; tentative D call: TRBD2 (6 bases). The CDR3 sequence is 16 residues long. Deletions cut 3 bases from V and 2 bases from J, with 14 bases between. Germline lookup yields CDR1 MRHNA and CDR2 SNTAGT. The CDR3 nucleotides are TGTGCCAGCAGTGAGGGACTTTTTGACACCTACAATGAGCAGTTCTTC. Protein product: CASSEGLFDTYNEQFF.

The chain has TRBV5-4 and TRBJ2-2; D unclear. CDR1 and CDR2 (germline): SGHNT, YYREEE (reference sequence). The CDR3 loop spans 12 amino acids. The V end lost 0 bases, the J end lost 6 bases, and 3 bases lay between the germline ends. CDR3 DNA: TGTGCCAGCAGCTTGGCCCCCGGGGAGCTGTTTTTT. Protein sequence: CASSLAPGELFF.

In regard to this clone: This sequence may be a read error, since a much larger clone differs from it by one base. Distinct nucleotide sequences in the sample also encode this CDR3. The genes are TRBV2 and TRBJ2-7; D unresolved. V was trimmed by 2 bases and J by 4 bases, leaving 0 bases between them. This CDR3 contains 10 residues. The germline V gene encodes CDR1 SNHLY and CDR2 FYNNEI. The CDR3 loop reads CASSEYEQYF. The DNA of the CDR3 is TGTGCCAGCAGTGAATACGAGCAGTACTTC. Together with reference TRBV2 and TRBJ2-7, the CDR3 gives the full variable domain: EPEVTQTPSHQVTQMGQEVILRCVPISNHLYFYWYRQILGQKVEFLVSFYNNEISEKSEIFDDQFSVERPDGSNFTLKIRSTKLEDSAMYFCASSEYEQYFGPGTRLTVT.

This chain uses TRBV27 with TRBJ2-1, with 10 bases fitting TRBD1. The germline V gene encodes CDR1 MNHEY and CDR2 SMNVEV (reference sequence). This CDR3 is built from 15 residues. Unmatched junction bases numbered 11, after V lost 5 bases and J lost 10 bases. For the CDR3, the DNA is TGTGCCAGCAGTCCCGGGACAGGGGTTGGAACGGAGCAGTTCTTC. Amino acids: CASSPGTGVGTEQFF.

As DNA, the CDR3 is TGTGCCAGCAGCTCGGGACTAGTAGTATCCCATGAGCAGTTCTTC. Amino acid sequence: CASSSGLVVSHEQFF. The gene calls are TRBV7-9 and TRBJ2-1; TRBD2 aligns across 8 bases. The V gene end was trimmed by 4 bases and the J gene end by 8 bases; junction bases not matched to a gene: 10. Per the germline V gene, CDR1 is SEHNR and CDR2 is FQNEAQ (reference sequence). CDR3 length: 15 residues.

This chain connects TRBV29-1 to TRBJ1-2; D is perhaps TRBD1 (6 bases). The CDR3 is 12 amino acids. V shed 7 bases and J shed 7 bases, with 16 bases lying between them. From germline, CDR1 is SQVTM and CDR2 ANQGSEA. The CDR3, as DNA: TGCAGCGCCATCTTCCCCAGGGGTGGCTACACCTTC. Amino acids: CSAIFPRGGYTF.